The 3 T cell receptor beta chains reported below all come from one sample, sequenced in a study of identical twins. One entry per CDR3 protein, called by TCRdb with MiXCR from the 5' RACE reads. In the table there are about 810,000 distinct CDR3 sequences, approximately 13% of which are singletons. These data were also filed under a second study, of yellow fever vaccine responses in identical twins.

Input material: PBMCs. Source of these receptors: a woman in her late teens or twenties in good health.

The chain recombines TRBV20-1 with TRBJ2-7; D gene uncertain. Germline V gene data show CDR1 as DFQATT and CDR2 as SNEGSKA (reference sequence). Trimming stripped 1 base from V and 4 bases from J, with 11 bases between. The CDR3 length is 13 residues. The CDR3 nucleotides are TGCAGTGCTAGAGGTGGCGGACGATACGAGCAGTACTTC. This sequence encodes CSARGGGRYEQYF.

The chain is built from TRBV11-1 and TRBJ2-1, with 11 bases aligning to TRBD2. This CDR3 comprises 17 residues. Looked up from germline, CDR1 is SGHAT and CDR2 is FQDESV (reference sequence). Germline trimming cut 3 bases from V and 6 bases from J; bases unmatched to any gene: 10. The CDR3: CASSLRSTSGAPNEQFF. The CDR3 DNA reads TGTGCCAGCAGCTTGAGGTCGACTAGCGGGGCCCCCAATGAGCAGTTCTTC.

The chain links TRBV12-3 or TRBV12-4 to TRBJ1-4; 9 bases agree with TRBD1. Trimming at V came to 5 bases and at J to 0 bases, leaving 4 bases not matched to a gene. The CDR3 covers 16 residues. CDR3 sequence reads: CASSPRQGATNEKLFF. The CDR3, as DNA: TGTGCCAGCAGTCCGCGACAGGGGGCAACTAATGAAAAACTGTTTTTT.